Listed here are 22 T cell receptor beta chains from one sample, sequenced in a study of early T cells in non-severe SARS-CoV-2 infection. From the 5' RACE reads, TCRdb called clonotypes with MiXCR, one entry per CDR3 protein. Among tens of thousands of distinct CDR3 sequences listed, under 15% were seen once. The specimen was whole blood. The receptors come from an adult who was a healthcare worker with PCR-confirmed SARS-CoV-2 infection or an uninfected control (not recorded which).

In this sample, this clonotype turned up many times. The genes are TRBV7-2 and TRBJ1-3, with D possibly matching TRBD1 (5 bases). The V and J ends lost 0 bases and 0 bases respectively, with 9 bases between them. The CDR3 length is 16 residues. Germline-derived CDR1 and CDR2 are SGHTA and FQGNSA. CDR3 loop: CASSLATGLSGNTIYF. CDR3 in DNA: TGTGCCAGCAGCTTAGCCACAGGACTCTCTGGAAACACCATATATTTT.

This clonotype occurred a few times. J is TRBJ2-5 and V is TRBV11-2; TRBD1 or TRBD2 may be the D gene (5 bases each). The CDR3 contains 15 residues. Germline V gene data show CDR1 as SGHAT and CDR2 as FQNNGV. V lost 5 bases and J 5 bases, leaving 18 bases between the germline ends. The CDR3 DNA reads as TGTGCCAGCAGCCCCGATGGGGGTTGGAGGGAGACCCAGTACTTC. Protein: CASSPDGGWRETQYF.

This clonotype showed up just once. The chain carries TRBV28 and TRBJ1-3; D remains ambiguous. There are 12 residues in the CDR3. V was cut by 6 bases and J by 0 bases, with 3 bases left in between. Germline values: CDR1 MDHEN, CDR2 SYDVKM. The CDR3 spells CASRDSGNTIYF. CDR3 coding DNA: TGTGCCAGCAGGGACTCTGGAAACACCATATATTTT. Filled out from reference TRBV28 and TRBJ1-3, the complete variable domain reads DVKVTQSSRYLVKRTGEKVFLECVQDMDHENMFWYRQDPGLGLRLIYFSYDVKMKEKGDIPEGYSVSREKKERFSLILESASTNQTSMYLCASRDSGNTIYFGEGSWLTVV.

This clonotype was detected many times. The chain employs TRBV30 and TRBJ1-1, with TRBD1 matching over 8 bases. J was trimmed by 4 bases and V by 3 bases; bases with no gene match: 4. This CDR3 contains 13 residues. CDR1 GTSNPN and CDR2 SVGIG come from the germline V gene (reference sequence). This chain's CDR3 is CAWSGQGGTEAFF. The DNA for the CDR3 is TGTGCCTGGAGCGGACAGGGCGGCACTGAAGCTTTCTTT.

The table lists this clonotype with many counts. The rearrangement uses TRBV18 and TRBJ2-7; no definite D call. There are 12 residues in the CDR3. Trimming took off 2 bases at V and 4 bases at J, with 6 bases between the two ends. Germline V gene lookup returns CDR1 KGHSH and CDR2 LQKENI. CDR3 sequence: CASSPEGYEQYF. The CDR3 nucleotides read TGTGCCAGCTCACCAGAAGGTTACGAGCAGTACTTC.

This clonotype has just a few counts. The chain is built from TRBV6-2 or TRBV6-3 and TRBJ1-1; D is unclear. Germline V gene sequence: CDR1 MNHEY, CDR2 SVGEGT. Trimming took 7 bases from V and 1 from J, leaving 10 bases between them. The CDR3 sequence is 13 residues long. The CDR3 DNA follows: TGTGCCAGCACCGATTATGGGAACACTGAAGCTTTCTTT. It is translated as CASTDYGNTEAFF.

This clonotype was counted between two and nine times. The CDR3 region is CASSQDLGTSRPYEQYF. For the CDR3, the DNA is TGCGCCAGCAGCCAAGATCTGGGGACATCGAGGCCCTACGAGCAGTACTTC. The V gene is TRBV4-1, the J gene TRBJ2-7, with D possibly matching TRBD1 (6 bases). This CDR3 has 17 residues. V lost 0 bases, J lost 2 bases, and 17 bases lay in between. Germline CDR1 reads MGHRA; CDR2 reads YSYEKL.

This clonotype was recorded a few times. The J gene is TRBJ2-3, the V gene TRBV11-2; no clear D. CDR1 is SGHAT, CDR2 FQNNGV, per germline. CDR3 length: 12 residues. Trimming removed 3 bases from V and 5 bases from J, with 6 bases in between. The CDR3: CASSLGLDTQYF. CDR3 sequence (DNA): TGTGCCAGCAGCTTGGGCCTAGATACGCAGTATTTT.

This clonotype was seen a few times. V usage is TRBV4-1 and J usage is TRBJ2-7; D gene uncertain. Between the trimmed V and J ends, which lost 1 base and 6 bases, there was a span of 10 bases. There are 13 residues in the CDR3. In germline, CDR1 is MGHRA, CDR2 YSYEKL. CDR3 in amino acids: CASSQGLVFEQYF. The CDR3 nucleotides read TGCGCCAGCAGCCAAGGCCTAGTCTTCGAGCAGTACTTC.

This clonotype was detected a few times. V and J are TRBV12-3 or TRBV12-4 and TRBJ1-4, with TRBD1 matching over 8 bases. V dropped 6 bases and J dropped 4; count of bases not matched to a gene: 22. This CDR3 region has 20 residues. The CDR3 region has the DNA TGTGCCAGCAGCAGTTCCGGGACAGGCTCTTACGATAGGCTTAATGAAAAACTGTTTTTT. Translated: CASSSSGTGSYDRLNEKLFF.

This sequence joins TRBV6-6 and TRBJ2-7; no definite D call. Trimming pared 6 bases from V and 3 bases from J, leaving 6 bases between. Looked up from germline, CDR1 is MNHNY and CDR2 is SVGAGI (reference sequence). This CDR3 contains 11 residues. The CDR3 spells CASSRNYEQYF. The CDR3 DNA reads TGTGCCAGCAGCCGAAACTACGAGCAGTACTTC.

This clonotype was detected a few times. This rearrangement joins TRBV7-6 to TRBJ2-7; 9 bases are a match to TRBD1. With V trimmed by 3 bases and J by 6 bases, 12 bases remained unmatched. The germline V gene has CDR1 SGHVS and CDR2 FNYEAQ. CDR3 length: 16 residues. CDR3 bases: TGTGCCAGCAGCTTTACCGGGACAGGGAGGAAGGGCGAGCAGTACTTC. It translates to CASSFTGTGRKGEQYF.

This clonotype was recorded many times. This chain joins TRBV7-2 and TRBJ2-7, with TRBD2 identical over 12 bases. CDR1 is SGHTA and CDR2 is FQGNSA in the germline V gene. This CDR3 is 15 amino acids long. V was clipped by 4 bases and J by 2 bases; unmatched bases: 3. In DNA form, the CDR3 reads TGTGCCAGCAGCTCGGGACTAGCGGGCGCCTACGAGCAGTACTTC. Translated, it gives CASSSGLAGAYEQYF.

J is TRBJ1-1 and V is TRBV2; possibly TRBD1 for D (5 bases). CDR1 and CDR2 from the germline V gene are SNHLY and FYNNEI. This CDR3 has 13 residues. V was clipped by 7 bases and J by 10 bases, with 19 bases between them. This chain's CDR3 is CASTVRPGTGAFF. The CDR3 DNA reads as TGTGCCAGCACCGTACGCCCAGGGACGGGAGCTTTCTTT.

This clonotype was counted only a few times. V and J are TRBV11-2 and TRBJ2-7; 8 bases match TRBD1. The CDR3 is 15 residues long. Germline V gene sequence: CDR1 SGHAT, CDR2 FQNNGV. The V segment lost 4 bases and the J segment 7 bases; nucleotides outside the gene matches: 12. DNA of the CDR3: TGTGCCAGCAGCTCTAGGACAGGGAGGCTTGAGGAGCAGTACTTC. It specifies CASSSRTGRLEEQYF.

This clonotype was counted at least ten times. DNA for the CDR3: TGTGCCAGCAGTCCAAAGGTCGCCTGGGGACGGGAATACGAGCAGTACTTC. Translation gives CASSPKVAWGREYEQYF. The chain uses TRBV28 and TRBJ2-7; D tentatively reads TRBD1 or TRBD2 (5 bases each). V gave up 5 bases and J gave up 4 bases, with 24 bases separating them. Germline V gene data show CDR1 as MDHEN and CDR2 as SYDVKM. CDR3 size: 17 residues.

Points on this clonotype: A read error may account for a junction end that differs from germline. The genes are TRBV5-1 and TRBJ2-2; no clear D gene. The CDR3 has 13 residues. CDR1 and CDR2 (germline): SGHRS, YFSETQ. The CDR3 spells CASSPGNFKGEVF. The CDR3 nucleotides read TGCGCCAGCAGCCCCGGAAACTTTAAGGGCGAGGTTTTT. The entire variable domain, with the rest obtained from reference TRBV5-1 and TRBJ2-2, is as follows: KAGVTQTPRYLIKTRGQQVTLSCSPISGHRSVSWYQQTPGQGLQFLFEYFSETQRNKGNFPGRFSGRQFSNSRSEMNVSTLELGDSALYLCASSPGNFKGEVFGEGSRLTVL.

This sequence joins TRBV19 and TRBJ1-5; TRBD1 agrees at 7 bases. This CDR3 has 14 residues. Trimming at V came to 6 bases and at J to 6 bases, leaving 8 bases not matched to a gene. From germline, CDR1 is LNHDA and CDR2 SQIVND (reference sequence). The CDR3 DNA reads TGTGCCAGTAGAACAGGGGAGAGGAGTCAGCCCCAGCATTTT. It specifies CASRTGERSQPQHF.

This clonotype was seen a few times. The rearrangement joins TRBV12-3 or TRBV12-4 to TRBJ1-5; weak D call: TRBD1 (6 bases). Trimming shortened V by 6 bases and J by 3 bases, and 18 bases separated the two germline ends. The length of the CDR3 is 16 residues. The chain's CDR3 is CASRFGGGADNQPQHF. The CDR3 region has the DNA TGTGCCAGCAGATTTGGCGGGGGGGCAGACAATCAGCCCCAGCATTTT.

This chain connects TRBV7-9 to TRBJ2-7; D gene ambiguous. V lost 1 base and J lost 6, with 7 bases in between. CDR1 is SEHNR and CDR2 is FQNEAQ in the germline V gene (reference sequence). This CDR3 is 12 amino acids long. The CDR3 DNA reads as TGTGCCAGCAGCTTAGGGTCCGGCGAGCAGTACTTC. It encodes CASSLGSGEQYF.

V is TRBV6-6 and J is TRBJ1-5, with D unresolved. V was shortened by 6 bases and J by 0 bases, with 9 bases between the two germline ends. Germline V gene data show CDR1 as MNHNY and CDR2 as SVGAGI (reference sequence). CDR3 size: 14 residues. The CDR3: CASSLTNSNQPQHF. The DNA for the CDR3 is TGTGCCAGCAGCCTCACGAATAGCAATCAGCCCCAGCATTTT.

The chain couples TRBV28 to TRBJ1-1; D unresolved. The ends were cut back, 3 bases at V and 2 bases at J, with 7 bases in the middle. This CDR3 is built from 13 residues. CDR1 and CDR2 from the germline V gene are MDHEN and SYDVKM. The CDR3 loop is CASSFSGNTEAFF. In DNA, the CDR3 is TGTGCCAGCAGTTTTTCAGGCAACACTGAAGCTTTCTTT.